This T cell receptor (beta chain) was recovered during a study of OX40 agonist ivuxolimab in advanced cancers. Sequencing used immunoSEQ multiplex PCR; TCRdb keeps in-frame clones, though not all of them. This sample carries under 85,000 clones, more than 75% of them seen once, and the ten largest clones take more than 0.45%. The sequence derives from an adult with an advanced solid tumor such as melanoma, head and neck, liver or kidney cancer. The starting material was CD4+ or CD8+ T cells sorted from blood, obtained in a trial of the OX40 agonist ivuxolimab.

The CDR3 sequence: CASSSRTGPYYEQYF. For the CDR3, the DNA is TGCGCCAGCAGTTCTCGGACAGGTCCGTACTACGAGCAGTACTTC. J is TRBJ2-7 and V is TRBV10-1, with 7 bases fitting TRBD1. The CDR3 covers 15 residues. From germline, CDR1 is WNHNN and CDR2 SYGVQD (reference sequence). V was clipped by 5 bases and J by 3 bases; unmatched bases: 10.